The T cell receptor beta chain under discussion was sequenced for a study of shared clonotypes between healthy human individuals. Points from the study as a whole: Lower generation probabilities were found for non-shared clonotypes than for those shared by all four donors.

Looked up from germline, CDR1 is SGHTA and CDR2 is FQGTGA. This CDR3 spans 13 amino acids. Germline trimming cut 5 bases from V and 5 bases from J; bases unmatched to any gene: 3. Only in-frame clones appear in the TCRdb table, and some are missing; sequencing was by immunoSEQ multiplex PCR. The sample consists of hundreds of thousands of clones, 72% of them appearing once. Turning to this clone: Its antigen is unknown.

Input material: memory CD4+ T cells sorted from blood. Regarding subset: CD45RA-negative fraction. The receptor was isolated from a woman in her 30s in good health. This chain links TRBV7-3 with TRBJ2-7; 10 positions agree with TRBD1. CDR3 nucleotides: TGTGCCAGCAGCGTTGGACAGGGGGACGAGCAGTACTTC. Residues: CASSVGQGDEQYF.